The subject of this entry is one T cell receptor (beta chain). What it binds is unknown. The source of the sample is a study of cytomegalovirus exposure and HLA in healthy donors. Study-wide results and limits: Among immune exposure information, only CMV serostatus was available. Altogether, 170 or so TCR beta chains were recorded as cytomegalovirus-associated. The likely explanation for a cluster of highly shared sequence variants was sequencing artifact.

This PCR relied on a set of 60 Vbeta primers and 13 Jbeta primers. Source study methods: In a later analysis, 10 million to 11 million of approximately 81 million unique beta chains occurred in at least two donors. Assay used: immunoSEQ multiplex PCR; TCRdb lists only in-frame clones, some missing. The V and J calls and clone size are taken from that table; D and trimming were inferred from the DNA. The profile shows roughly 100,000 clones, roughly three quarters of them singletons. This TCR was recovered from a man aged 30 to 45 in good health and CMV-seronegative. Sequencing was performed on PBMCs.

The CDR3 DNA is TGTGCCAGCTCCCCGATGGGAGGGAACTATGGCTACACCTTC. Its translation is CASSPMGGNYGYTF. The chain employs TRBV18 and TRBJ1-2, with D hard to call. The germline V and J ends were trimmed by 6 bases and 2 bases, with 13 bases remaining between them. This CDR3 comprises 14 residues. Germline V lookup: CDR1 KGHSH, CDR2 LQKENI.